Listed below are T cell receptor beta chains from one sample, sequenced in a study of blood T cell repertoires in COVID-19. Data came from immunoSEQ multiplex PCR; TCRdb stores just in-frame clones and leaves some out. This sample carries about 400,000 clones, around nine tenths of them seen once, and the ten largest clones take roughly 3.1%. The sequenced sample was peripheral blood. Receptors originate from a human donor in a cohort sampled during active COVID-19. The CDR3 runs from the conserved cysteine through the conserved F or W. A D gene is named only where the DNA matches it firmly. A clone size is listed for some rows: how often the clone was seen (once, few, many), or a class if it is expanded.

J: TRBJ1-1; size: NA; V: TRBV5-6; length: 15; D: NA; DNA: TGTGCCAGCAGCACCCGGGAGGGCAGGAGAACTGAAGCTTTCTTT; CDR3: CASSTREGRRTEAFF
J: TRBJ1-1; size: NA; V: TRBV3-1/TRBV3-2; length: 15; D: NA; DNA: TGTGCCAGCACCCCGCGGGGGGGAGCAGGCACTGAAGCTTTCTTT; CDR3: CASTPRGGAGTEAFF
J: TRBJ2-3; size: NA; V: TRBV24-1; length: 18; D: NA; DNA: TGTGCCACCAGTGATTACGCGGACAGCTGGGGAAGCACAGATACGCAGTATTTT; CDR3: CATSDYADSWGSTDTQYF
J: TRBJ1-6; size: few; V: TRBV9; length: 14; D: TRBD1; DNA: TGTGCCAGCACTAGGGACAGGGATTATTCACCCCTCCACTTT; CDR3: CASTRDRDYSPLHF
J: TRBJ2-7; size: few; V: TRBV7-9; length: 13; D: NA; DNA: TGTGCCAGCAGCCTCCCCGGCTCCTACGAGCAGTACTTC; CDR3: CASSLPGSYEQYF
J: TRBJ2-3; size: NA; V: TRBV5-1; length: 15; D: NA; DNA: TGCGCCAGCAGCTTGGGTCCGGGTAGCACAGATACGCAGTATTTT; CDR3: CASSLGPGSTDTQYF
J: TRBJ1-1; size: NA; V: TRBV7-3; length: 14; D: NA; DNA: TGTGCCAGCAGCTCGGCGGGAATGAACACTGAAGCTTTCTTT; CDR3: CASSSAGMNTEAFF
J: TRBJ2-2; size: NA; V: TRBV25-1; length: 16; D: TRBD1; DNA: TGTGCCAGCAGCCCCCCCGGGACAGGGGATCCCGGGGAGCTGTTTTTT; CDR3: CASSPPGTGDPGELFF
J: TRBJ2-7; size: once; V: TRBV5-1; length: 15; D: TRBD1; DNA: TGCGCCAGCAGCTTGGAGGGACAGATCTTCTACGAGCAGTACTTC; CDR3: CASSLEGQIFYEQYF
J: TRBJ1-3; size: NA; V: TRBV6-6; length: 14; D: TRBD1; DNA: TGTGCCAGCAGTCGGGACAGCTCTGGAAACACCATATATTTT; CDR3: CASSRDSSGNTIYF
J: TRBJ1-4; size: NA; V: TRBV2; length: 16; D: NA; DNA: TGTGCCAGCAGTGACCCCCAACAGGCAACTAATGAAAAACTGTTTTTT; CDR3: CASSDPQQATNEKLFF
J: TRBJ1-2; size: NA; V: TRBV19; length: 16; D: NA; DNA: TGTGCCAGTAGTATGGGGCAGGGAACCCTTAACTATGGCTACACCTTC; CDR3: CASSMGQGTLNYGYTF